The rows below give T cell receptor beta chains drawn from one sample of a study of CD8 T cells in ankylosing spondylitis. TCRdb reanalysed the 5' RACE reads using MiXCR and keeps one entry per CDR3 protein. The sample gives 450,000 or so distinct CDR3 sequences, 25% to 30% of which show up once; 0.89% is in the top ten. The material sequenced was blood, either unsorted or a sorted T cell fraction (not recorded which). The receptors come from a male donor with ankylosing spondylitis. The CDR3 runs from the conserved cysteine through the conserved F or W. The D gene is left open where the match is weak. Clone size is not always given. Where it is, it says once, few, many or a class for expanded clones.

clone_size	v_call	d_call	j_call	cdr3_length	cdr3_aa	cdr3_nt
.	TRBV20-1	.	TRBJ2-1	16	CSARQGAGLGGHEQFF	TGCAGTGCTAGACAAGGGGCCGGACTAGGGGGTCATGAGCAGTTCTTC
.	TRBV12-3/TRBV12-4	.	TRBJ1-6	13	CASSLASNSPLHF	TGTGCCAGCAGCCTGGCATCTAATTCACCCCTCCACTTT
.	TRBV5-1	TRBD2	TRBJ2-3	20	CASSLEGRLAGASSTDTQYF	TGCGCCAGCAGCTTGGAAGGACGACTAGCGGGAGCGTCTAGCACAGATACGCAGTATTTT
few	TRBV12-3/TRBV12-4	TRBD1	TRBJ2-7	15	CASSLGQGDVYEQYF	TGTGCCAGCAGTTTAGGACAGGGGGACGTATACGAGCAGTACTTC
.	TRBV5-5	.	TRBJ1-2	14	CASSVGPGTHGYTF	TGTGCCAGCAGCGTAGGTCCAGGGACACATGGCTACACCTTC
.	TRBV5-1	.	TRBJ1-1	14	CATQQGPRDTEAFF	TGCGCCACCCAACAGGGCCCACGAGACACTGAAGCTTTCTTT
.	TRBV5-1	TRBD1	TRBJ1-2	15	CASSDPGQGPGGYTF	TGCGCCAGCAGCGACCCGGGACAGGGACCGGGTGGCTACACCTTC
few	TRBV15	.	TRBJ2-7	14	CATSRDPTLYEQYF	TGTGCCACCAGCAGAGACCCGACATTATACGAGCAGTACTTC
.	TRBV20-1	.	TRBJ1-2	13	CSARLTGNYGYTF	TGCAGTGCTAGACTCACAGGGAACTATGGCTACACCTTC
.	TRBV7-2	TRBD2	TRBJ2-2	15	CASSLSGRDTGELFF	TGTGCCAGCAGCTTAAGCGGGAGGGATACCGGGGAGCTGTTTTTT
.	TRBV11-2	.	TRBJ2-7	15	CASSLGIAAAYEQYF	TGTGCCAGCAGCTTAGGTATCGCGGCCGCCTACGAGCAGTACTTC
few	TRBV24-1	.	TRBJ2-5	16	CATSDRDRRNGETQYF	TGTGCCACCAGTGACCGTGACAGGCGGAATGGAGAGACCCAGTACTTC
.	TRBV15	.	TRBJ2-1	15	CATSRARGSYNEQFF	TGTGCCACCAGCAGAGCACGGGGCTCCTACAATGAGCAGTTCTTC
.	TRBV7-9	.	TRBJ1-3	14	CASSLAASGNTIYF	TGTGCCAGCAGCTTAGCGGCCTCTGGAAACACCATATATTTT
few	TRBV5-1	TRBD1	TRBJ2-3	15	CASRESGTVADTQYF	TGCGCCAGCCGAGAATCAGGGACAGTCGCCGATACGCAGTATTTT
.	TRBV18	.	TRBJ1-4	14	CASSPRSDNEKLFF	TGTGCCAGCTCACCCCGGAGTGATAATGAAAAACTGTTTTTT
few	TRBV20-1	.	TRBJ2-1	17	CSATGTGWDYLYNEQFF	TGCAGTGCTACGGGGACAGGCTGGGACTACCTTTACAATGAGCAGTTCTTC
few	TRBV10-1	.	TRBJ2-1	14	CASRIGGVGNEQFF	TGCGCCAGCAGGATAGGGGGAGTCGGGAATGAGCAGTTCTTC
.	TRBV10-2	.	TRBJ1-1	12	CASSMTGPEAFF	TGCGCCAGCAGTATGACCGGCCCTGAAGCTTTCTTT
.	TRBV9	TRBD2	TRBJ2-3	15	CASSVVSGSTDTQYF	TGTGCCAGCAGCGTAGTTAGCGGGAGCACAGATACGCAGTATTTT
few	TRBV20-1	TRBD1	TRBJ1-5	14	CSASSQGGFQPQHF	TGCAGTGCTAGCTCCCAAGGGGGCTTTCAGCCCCAGCATTTT
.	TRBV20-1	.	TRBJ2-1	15	CSAFTLAEPSPEQFF	TGCAGTGCTTTTACTTTAGCGGAGCCCTCCCCTGAGCAGTTCTTC
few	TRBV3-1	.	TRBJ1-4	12	CASSQVGEKLFF	TGTGCCAGCAGCCAAGTTGGTGAAAAACTGTTTTTT
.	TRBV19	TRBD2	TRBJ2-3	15	CASSIGLANTDTQYF	TGTGCCAGTAGTATCGGACTAGCTAACACAGATACGCAGTATTTT
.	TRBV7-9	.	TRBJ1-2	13	CASVNQGNYGYTF	TGTGCCAGCGTAAATCAGGGGAACTATGGCTACACCTTC
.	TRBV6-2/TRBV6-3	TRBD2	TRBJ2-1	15	CASRRLAGPDNEQFF	TGTGCCAGCAGACGACTAGCGGGACCAGACAATGAGCAGTTCTTC
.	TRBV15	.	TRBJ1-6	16	CATSRDFDSRNSPLHF	TGTGCCACCAGCAGAGATTTCGACTCTCGGAATTCACCCCTCCACTTT
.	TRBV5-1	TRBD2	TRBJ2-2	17	CASSFGVLAGHTGELFF	TGCGCCAGCAGCTTCGGGGTACTAGCGGGACACACCGGGGAGCTGTTTTTT
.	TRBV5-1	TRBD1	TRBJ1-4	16	CASRGQGADFNEKLFF	TGCGCCTCCCGTGGACAGGGGGCCGACTTTAATGAAAAACTGTTTTTT
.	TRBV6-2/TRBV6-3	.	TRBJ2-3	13	CASSYSSQNTQYF	TGTGCCAGCAGTTACTCGAGCCAGAATACGCAGTATTTT
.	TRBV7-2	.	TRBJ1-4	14	CASSLQKANEKLFF	TGTGCCAGCAGTCTCCAAAAGGCTAATGAAAAACTGTTTTTT
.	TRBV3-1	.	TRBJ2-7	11	CASSRRYEQYF	TGTGCCAGCAGCCGGCGTTACGAGCAGTACTTC
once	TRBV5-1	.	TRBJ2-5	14	CASSLGWGRETQYF	TGCGCCAGCAGCTTGGGCTGGGGCCGGGAGACCCAGTACTTC
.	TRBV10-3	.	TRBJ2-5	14	CAISSQGFGETQYF	TGTGCCATCAGTAGTCAGGGTTTTGGCGAGACCCAGTACTTC
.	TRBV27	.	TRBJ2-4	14	CASSYRGGKNIQYF	TGTGCCAGCAGTTATCGGGGTGGTAAAAACATTCAGTACTTC
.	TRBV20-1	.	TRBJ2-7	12	CSTQRGSWEQYF	TGCAGTACCCAACGGGGCTCCTGGGAGCAGTACTTC
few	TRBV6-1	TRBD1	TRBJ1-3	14	CASSQDREGNTIYF	TGTGCCAGCAGCCAAGACAGGGAGGGAAACACCATATATTTT
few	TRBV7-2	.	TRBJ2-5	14	CASSLGGGPETQYF	TGTGCCAGCAGCTTAGGAGGAGGTCCGGAGACCCAGTACTTC
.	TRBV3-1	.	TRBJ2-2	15	CASSPRPGAGGELFF	TGTGCCAGCAGCCCAAGGCCGGGGGCGGGAGGGGAGCTGTTTTTT
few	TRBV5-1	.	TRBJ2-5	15	CASSSLALAAETQYF	TGCGCCAGCAGCTCCCTAGCCCTTGCTGCTGAGACCCAGTACTTC
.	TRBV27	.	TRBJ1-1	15	CASSWGGGKNTEAFF	TGTGCCAGCAGTTGGGGGGGGGGCAAAAACACTGAAGCTTTCTTT
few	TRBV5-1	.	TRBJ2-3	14	CASSYQGGGDTQYF	TGCGCCAGCAGCTATCAGGGTGGAGGAGATACGCAGTATTTT
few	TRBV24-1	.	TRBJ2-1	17	CATSVRTGIPGTQEQFF	TGTGCCACCAGTGTCCGTACAGGGATACCCGGGACGCAGGAGCAGTTCTTC
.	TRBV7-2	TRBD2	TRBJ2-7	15	CASSVGLAGTYEQYF	TGTGCCAGCAGCGTCGGTCTAGCGGGAACCTACGAGCAGTACTTC
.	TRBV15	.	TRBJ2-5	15	CATSRDRGNQETQYF	TGTGCCACCAGCAGAGATCGAGGGAACCAAGAGACCCAGTACTTC
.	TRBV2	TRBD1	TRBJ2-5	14	CASRGQTYQETQYF	TGTGCCAGCAGGGGACAGACCTACCAAGAGACCCAGTACTTC
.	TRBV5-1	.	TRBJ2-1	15	CASSLEVQSYNEQFF	TGCGCCAGCAGCTTGGAGGTCCAGTCTTACAATGAGCAGTTCTTC
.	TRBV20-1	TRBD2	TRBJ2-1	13	CSAGGTSYNEQFF	TGCAGTGCTGGTGGGACTAGTTACAATGAGCAGTTCTTC
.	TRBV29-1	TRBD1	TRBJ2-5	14	CSVERTGGGETQYF	TGCAGCGTTGAACGGACAGGGGGCGGGGAGACCCAGTACTTC
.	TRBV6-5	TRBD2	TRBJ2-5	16	CASSYRAGGGQETQYF	TGTGCCAGCAGTTACAGAGCGGGAGGAGGCCAAGAGACCCAGTACTTC